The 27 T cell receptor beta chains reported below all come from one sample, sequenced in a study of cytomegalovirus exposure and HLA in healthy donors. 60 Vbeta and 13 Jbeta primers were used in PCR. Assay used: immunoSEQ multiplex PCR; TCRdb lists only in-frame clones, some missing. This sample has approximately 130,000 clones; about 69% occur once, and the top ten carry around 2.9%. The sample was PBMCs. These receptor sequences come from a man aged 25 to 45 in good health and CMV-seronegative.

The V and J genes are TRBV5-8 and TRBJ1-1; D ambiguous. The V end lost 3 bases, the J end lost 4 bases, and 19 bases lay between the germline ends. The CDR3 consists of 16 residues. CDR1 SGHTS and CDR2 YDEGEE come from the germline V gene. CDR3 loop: CASSSLVTEPGTEAFF. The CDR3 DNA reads TGTGCCAGCAGCTCCCTGGTAACAGAACCAGGCACTGAAGCTTTCTTT. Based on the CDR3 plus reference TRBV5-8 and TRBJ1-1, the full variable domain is EAGVTQSPTHLIKTRGQQATLRCSPISGHTSVYWYQQALGLGLQFLLWYDEGEERNRGNFPPRFSGRQFPNYSSELNVNALELEDSALYLCASSSLVTEPGTEAFFGQGTRLTVV.

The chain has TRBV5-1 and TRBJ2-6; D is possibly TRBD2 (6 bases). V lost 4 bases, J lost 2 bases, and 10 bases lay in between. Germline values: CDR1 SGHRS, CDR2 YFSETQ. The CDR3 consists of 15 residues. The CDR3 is CASSVGEAGANVLTF. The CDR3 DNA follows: TGCGCCAGCAGCGTAGGGGAGGCTGGGGCCAACGTCCTGACTTTC.

The DNA of the CDR3 is TGCAGCGTTGAGGGGCAGGCCTATGGCTACACCTTC. It translates to CSVEGQAYGYTF. The genes are TRBV29-1 and TRBJ1-2; D possibly corresponds to TRBD1 (5 bases). Germline values: CDR1 SQVTM, CDR2 ANQGSEA. The V end lost 3 bases, the J end lost 4 bases, and 9 bases lay between the germline ends. This CDR3 contains 12 residues.

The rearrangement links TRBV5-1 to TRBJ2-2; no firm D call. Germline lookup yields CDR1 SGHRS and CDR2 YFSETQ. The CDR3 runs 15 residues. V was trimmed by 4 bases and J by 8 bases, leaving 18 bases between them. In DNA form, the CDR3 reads TGCGCCAGCAGCGCCCGCGAGGCCGACCCTGGGGAGCTGTTTTTT. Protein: CASSAREADPGELFF.

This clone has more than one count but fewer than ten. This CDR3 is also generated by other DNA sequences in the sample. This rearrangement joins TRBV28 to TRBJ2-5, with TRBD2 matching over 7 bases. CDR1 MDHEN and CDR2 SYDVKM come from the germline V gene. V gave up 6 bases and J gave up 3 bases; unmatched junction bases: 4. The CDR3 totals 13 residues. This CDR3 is CASSPSGEETQYF. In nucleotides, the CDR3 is TGTGCCAGCAGCCCAAGCGGGGAAGAGACCCAGTACTTC.

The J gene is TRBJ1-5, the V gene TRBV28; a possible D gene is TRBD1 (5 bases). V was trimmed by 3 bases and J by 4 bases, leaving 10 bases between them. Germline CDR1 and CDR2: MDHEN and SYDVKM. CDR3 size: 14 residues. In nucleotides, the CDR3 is TGTGCCAGCAGTTTGGGGGGGGGAAATCAGCCCCAGCATTTT. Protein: CASSLGGGNQPQHF.

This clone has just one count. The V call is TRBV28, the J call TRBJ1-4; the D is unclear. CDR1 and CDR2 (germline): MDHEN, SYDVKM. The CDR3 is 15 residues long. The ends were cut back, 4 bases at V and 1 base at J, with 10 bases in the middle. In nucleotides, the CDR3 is TGTGCCAGCAGTTCCTACTCCGAAACTAATGAAAAACTGTTTTTT. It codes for CASSSYSETNEKLFF.

The CDR3 sequence is CASSLGGGSPGGAQYF. The CDR3 DNA reads TGTGCCAGCAGCTTGGGTGGAGGGAGCCCCGGGGGGGCCCAGTACTTC. V usage is TRBV5-4 and J usage is TRBJ2-5, with 8 bases aligning to TRBD2. CDR1 SGHNT and CDR2 YYREEE come from the germline V gene (reference sequence). CDR3 length: 16 residues. V gave up 0 bases and J gave up 9 bases; unmatched junction bases: 13.

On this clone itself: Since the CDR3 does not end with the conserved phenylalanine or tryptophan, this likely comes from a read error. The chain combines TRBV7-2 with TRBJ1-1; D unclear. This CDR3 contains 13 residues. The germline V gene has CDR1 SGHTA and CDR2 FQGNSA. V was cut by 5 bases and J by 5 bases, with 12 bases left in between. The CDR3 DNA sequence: TGTGCCAGCAGCATAGTGGGAGGGACTGAAGCTTTCGTT. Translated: CASSIVGGTEAFV.

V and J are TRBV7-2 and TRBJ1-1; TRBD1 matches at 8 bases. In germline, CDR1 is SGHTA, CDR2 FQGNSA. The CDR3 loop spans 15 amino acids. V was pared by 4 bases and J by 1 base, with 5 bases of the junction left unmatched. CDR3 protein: CASSSPGTGNTEAFF. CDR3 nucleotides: TGTGCCAGCAGCTCCCCCGGGACAGGGAACACTGAAGCTTTCTTT.

The CDR3: CASSQVLAGVGRELFF. The CDR3 region has the DNA TGCGCCAGCAGCCAAGTTCTAGCGGGAGTTGGAAGGGAGCTGTTTTTT. V and J are TRBV4-3 and TRBJ2-2, with TRBD2 identical over 10 bases. The CDR3 has 16 amino acids. CDR1 and CDR2 (germline): LGHNA, YSLEER. V lost 1 base to trimming and J lost 9 bases; unmatched junction nucleotides: 8.

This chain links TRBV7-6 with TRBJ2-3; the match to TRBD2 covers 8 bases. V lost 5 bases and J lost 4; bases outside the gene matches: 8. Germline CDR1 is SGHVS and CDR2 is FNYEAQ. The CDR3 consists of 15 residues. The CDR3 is CASSPERGRADTQYF. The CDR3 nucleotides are TGTGCCAGCAGCCCAGAGCGGGGGCGGGCAGATACGCAGTATTTT.

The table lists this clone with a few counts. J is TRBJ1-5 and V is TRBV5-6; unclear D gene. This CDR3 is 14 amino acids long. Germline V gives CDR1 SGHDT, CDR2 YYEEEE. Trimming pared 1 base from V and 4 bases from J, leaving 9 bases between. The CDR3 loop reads CASSLKSGNQPQHF. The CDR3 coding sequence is TGTGCCAGCAGCTTGAAATCGGGTAATCAGCCCCAGCATTTT.

The CDR3 DNA follows: TGTGCCAGCAGTTTATCGTCCGGGTCTGGGGCCAACGTCCTGACTTTC. Translation gives CASSLSSGSGANVLTF. This chain joins TRBV28 and TRBJ2-6; no clear D gene. This CDR3 spans 16 amino acids. CDR1 is MDHEN and CDR2 is SYDVKM in the germline V gene. V shed 1 base and J shed 1 base, with 8 bases lying between them.

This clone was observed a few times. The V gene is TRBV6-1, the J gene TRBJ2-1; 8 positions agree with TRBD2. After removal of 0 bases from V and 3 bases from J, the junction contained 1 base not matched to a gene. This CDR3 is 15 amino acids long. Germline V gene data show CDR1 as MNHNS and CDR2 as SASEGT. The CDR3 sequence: CASSEAAGGYNEQFF. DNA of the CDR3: TGTGCCAGCAGTGAAGCGGCGGGGGGCTACAATGAGCAGTTCTTC.

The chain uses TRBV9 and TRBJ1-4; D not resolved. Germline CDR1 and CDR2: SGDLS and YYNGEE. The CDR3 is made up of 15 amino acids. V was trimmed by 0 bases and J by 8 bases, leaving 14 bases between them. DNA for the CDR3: TGTGCCAGCAGCGTAGGAGGAGGGCCTATGGAAAAACTGTTTTTT. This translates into CASSVGGGPMEKLFF.

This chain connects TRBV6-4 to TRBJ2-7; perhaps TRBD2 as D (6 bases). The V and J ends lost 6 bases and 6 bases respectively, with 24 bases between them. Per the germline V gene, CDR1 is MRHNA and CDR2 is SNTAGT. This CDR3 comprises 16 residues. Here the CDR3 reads CASSLRDGGFKVEQYF. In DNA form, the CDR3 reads TGTGCCAGCAGCCTCCGGGACGGGGGTTTCAAGGTCGAGCAGTACTTC.

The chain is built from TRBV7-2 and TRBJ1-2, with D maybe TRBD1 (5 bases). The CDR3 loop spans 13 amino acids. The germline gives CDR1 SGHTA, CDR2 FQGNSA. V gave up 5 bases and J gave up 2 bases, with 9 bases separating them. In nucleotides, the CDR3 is TGTGCCAGCAGCCCGGACACGAACTATGGCTACACCTTC. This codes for CASSPDTNYGYTF. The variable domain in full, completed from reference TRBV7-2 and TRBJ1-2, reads GAGVSQSPSNKVTEKGKDVELRCDPISGHTALYWYRQSLGQGLEFLIYFQGNSAPDKSGLPSDRFSAERTGGSVSTLTIQRTQQEDSAVYLCASSPDTNYGYTFGSGTRLTVV.

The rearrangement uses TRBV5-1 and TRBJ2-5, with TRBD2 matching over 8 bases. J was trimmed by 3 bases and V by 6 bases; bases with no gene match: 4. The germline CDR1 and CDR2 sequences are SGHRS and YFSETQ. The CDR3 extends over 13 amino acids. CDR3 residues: CASTQREKETQYF. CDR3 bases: TGCGCCAGCACCCAGCGGGAGAAAGAGACCCAGTACTTC.

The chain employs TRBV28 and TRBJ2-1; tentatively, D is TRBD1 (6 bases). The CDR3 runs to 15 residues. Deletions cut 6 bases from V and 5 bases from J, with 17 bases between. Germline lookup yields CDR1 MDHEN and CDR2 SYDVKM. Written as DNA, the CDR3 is TGTGCCAGCAGACCAGGGGCCGGCTGGAACAATGAGCAGTTCTTC. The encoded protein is CASRPGAGWNNEQFF.

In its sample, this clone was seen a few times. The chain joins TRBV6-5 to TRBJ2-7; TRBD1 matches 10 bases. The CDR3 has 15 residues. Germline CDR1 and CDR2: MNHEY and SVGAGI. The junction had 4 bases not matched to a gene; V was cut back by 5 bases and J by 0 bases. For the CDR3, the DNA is TGTGCCAGCAGTCGGACAGGGGGGTTCTCCTACGAGCAGTACTTC. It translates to CASSRTGGFSYEQYF.

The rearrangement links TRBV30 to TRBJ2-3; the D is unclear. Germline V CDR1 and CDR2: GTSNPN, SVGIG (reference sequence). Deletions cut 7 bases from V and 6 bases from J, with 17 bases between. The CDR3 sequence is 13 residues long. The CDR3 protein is CALANGGVDTQYF. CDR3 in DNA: TGTGCCTTGGCAAATGGCGGAGTGGATACGCAGTATTTT.

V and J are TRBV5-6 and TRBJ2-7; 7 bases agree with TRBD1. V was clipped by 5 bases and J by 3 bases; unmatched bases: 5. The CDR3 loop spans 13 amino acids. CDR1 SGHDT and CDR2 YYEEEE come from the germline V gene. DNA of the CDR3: TGTGCCAGCAGAGCAGGGGGATTCTACGAGCAGTACTTC. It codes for CASRAGGFYEQYF.

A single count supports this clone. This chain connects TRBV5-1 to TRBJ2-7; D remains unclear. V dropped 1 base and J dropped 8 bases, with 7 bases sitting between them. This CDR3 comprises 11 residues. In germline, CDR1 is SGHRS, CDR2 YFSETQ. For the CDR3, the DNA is TGCGCCAGCAGCTTGTCCGAGAAGCAGTACTTC. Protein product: CASSLSEKQYF.

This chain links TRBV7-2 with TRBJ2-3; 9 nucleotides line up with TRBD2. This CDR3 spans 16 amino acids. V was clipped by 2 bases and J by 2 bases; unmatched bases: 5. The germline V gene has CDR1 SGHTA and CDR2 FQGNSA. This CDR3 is CASSLKAGGTTDTQYF. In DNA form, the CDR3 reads TGTGCCAGCAGCTTAAAAGCGGGAGGAACCACAGATACGCAGTATTTT.

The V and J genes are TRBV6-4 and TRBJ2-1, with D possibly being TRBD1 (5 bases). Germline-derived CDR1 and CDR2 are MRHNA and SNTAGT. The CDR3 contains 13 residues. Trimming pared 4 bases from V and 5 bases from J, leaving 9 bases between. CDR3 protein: CASSVGLNNEQFF. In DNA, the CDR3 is TGTGCCAGCAGTGTGGGGCTTAACAATGAGCAGTTCTTC.

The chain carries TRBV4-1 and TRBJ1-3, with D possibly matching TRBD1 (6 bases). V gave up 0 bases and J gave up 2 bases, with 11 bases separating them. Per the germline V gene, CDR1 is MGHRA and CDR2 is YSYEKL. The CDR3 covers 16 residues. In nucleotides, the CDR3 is TGCGCCAGCAGCCAAGATCAGACAGGACCTGGAAACACCATATATTTT. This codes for CASSQDQTGPGNTIYF.